Each of the 30 T cell receptor beta chains below was sequenced from the same sample in a study of OX40 agonist ivuxolimab in advanced cancers. TCRdb's table, derived via immunoSEQ multiplex PCR, lists solely in-frame clones and lacks some. Of fewer than 40,000 clones listed, about 86% are singletons. Sequencing was performed on CD4+ or CD8+ T cells sorted from blood, taken in a trial of the OX40 agonist ivuxolimab. These receptors were taken from an adult with an advanced solid tumor such as melanoma, head and neck, liver or kidney cancer.

The V call is TRBV27, the J call TRBJ2-1; D might be TRBD1 (5 bases). Germline V gene sequence: CDR1 MNHEY, CDR2 SMNVEV (reference sequence). The V end lost 3 bases, the J end lost 2 bases, and 8 bases lay between the germline ends. The CDR3 consists of 14 residues. CDR3 coding DNA: TGTGCCAGCAGTTTGTGGGGCGCCTACAATGAGCAGTTCTTC. This encodes CASSLWGAYNEQFF.

The rearrangement joins TRBV11-1 to TRBJ1-1; no firm D call. V gave up 7 bases and J gave up 2 bases, with 14 bases separating them. From germline, CDR1 is SGHAT and CDR2 FQDESV (reference sequence). The CDR3 sequence is 14 residues long. The CDR3 DNA sequence: TGTGCCAGCAACATGGGGAACTTTAACACTGAAGCTTTCTTT. Amino acid sequence: CASNMGNFNTEAFF.

The chain recombines TRBV19 with TRBJ2-1; a possible D gene is TRBD2 (6 bases). The V end lost 6 bases, the J end lost 4 bases, and 19 bases lay between the germline ends. This CDR3 is 16 amino acids long. CDR1 is LNHDA, CDR2 SQIVND, per germline (reference sequence). The CDR3 spells CASSEWGSGGYNEQFF. CDR3 coding DNA: TGTGCCAGTAGCGAGTGGGGGAGTGGGGGGTACAATGAGCAGTTCTTC.

The gene calls are TRBV19 and TRBJ1-1; D ambiguous. The CDR3 is 13 amino acids. The V gene's germline CDR1 is LNHDA and CDR2 SQIVND (reference sequence). V dropped 1 base and J dropped 5 bases, with 8 bases sitting between them. CDR3 loop: CASSIGLRTEAFF. The CDR3 DNA reads TGTGCCAGTAGTATAGGTCTACGGACTGAAGCTTTCTTT. Looking up the rest from reference TRBV19 and TRBJ1-1 gives the full variable domain: DGGITQSPKYLFRKEGQNVTLSCEQNLNHDAMYWYRQDPGQGLRLIYYSQIVNDFQKGDIAEGYSVSREKKESFPLTVTSAQKNPTAFYLCASSIGLRTEAFFGQGTRLTVV.

This clone appeared a single time. The chain carries TRBV7-2 and TRBJ1-1, with TRBD1 identical over 7 bases. The CDR3 consists of 13 residues. Per germline, CDR1 SGHTA and CDR2 FQGNSA. V was clipped by 4 bases and J by 4 bases; unmatched bases: 3. CDR3: CASSSHRGTEAFF. The CDR3 region has the DNA TGTGCCAGCAGCTCGCACAGGGGCACTGAAGCTTTCTTT. The complete variable domain, with remaining parts taken from reference TRBV7-2 and TRBJ1-1, reads GAGVSQSPSNKVTEKGKDVELRCDPISGHTALYWYRQSLGQGLEFLIYFQGNSAPDKSGLPSDRFSAERTGGSVSTLTIQRTQQEDSAVYLCASSSHRGTEAFFGQGTRLTVV.

The chain combines TRBV5-5 with TRBJ1-6; D gene ambiguous. The CDR3 length is 12 residues. The ends were cut back, 7 bases at V and 7 bases at J, with 9 bases in the middle. Germline V gene lookup returns CDR1 SGHKS and CDR2 YYEKEE (reference sequence). This chain's CDR3 is CASFERNSPLHF. The CDR3 DNA sequence: TGTGCCAGCTTTGAAAGGAATTCACCCCTCCACTTT.

The rearrangement joins TRBV9 to TRBJ2-7, with TRBD2 matching 11 bases. The V gene end was trimmed by 2 bases and the J gene end by 5 bases; junction bases not matched to a gene: 6. CDR1 and CDR2 (germline): SGDLS, YYNGEE. This CDR3 comprises 15 residues. The CDR3 DNA follows: TGTGCCAGCAGCGTGTCCGGGGGACTAGCGGACGAGCAGTACTTC. This encodes CASSVSGGLADEQYF.

This chain uses TRBV27 with TRBJ2-2, with D possibly being TRBD2 (6 bases). V lost 6 bases to trimming and J lost 1 base, with 12 bases between them. Germline V gene lookup returns CDR1 MNHEY and CDR2 SMNVEV (reference sequence). CDR3 size: 15 residues. The CDR3 sequence is CASRRDFQNTGELFF. The CDR3 DNA follows: TGTGCCAGCAGACGGGACTTCCAGAACACCGGGGAGCTGTTTTTT.

The chain has TRBV7-2 and TRBJ1-2; weak D call: TRBD1 (5 bases). The germline V and J ends were trimmed by 3 bases and 2 bases, with 10 bases remaining between them. There are 14 residues in the CDR3. Germline V gene sequence: CDR1 SGHTA, CDR2 FQGNSA. The CDR3 region has the DNA TGTGCCAGCAGCTTGGGGGGAAACAACTATGGCTACACCTTC. Protein sequence: CASSLGGNNYGYTF.

This clone was seen more than once but under ten times. CDR3 loop: CASSPGQGSLSYEQYF. For the CDR3, the DNA is TGTGCCAGCAGCCCTGGACAGGGAAGTCTCTCCTACGAGCAGTACTTC. The rearrangement links TRBV5-4 to TRBJ2-7; TRBD1 agrees at 8 bases. Trimming cost V 4 bases and J 0 bases; bases outside gene matches: 9. CDR3 size: 16 residues. Looked up from germline, CDR1 is SGHNT and CDR2 is YYREEE (reference sequence).

This sequence joins TRBV6-6 and TRBJ1-4; 7 nucleotides line up with TRBD1. Germline V gene data show CDR1 as MNHNY and CDR2 as SVGAGI (reference sequence). The CDR3 has 14 amino acids. V lost 8 bases, J lost 4 bases, and 7 bases stayed unmatched. For the CDR3, the DNA is TGTGCCAGCGTAACAGGGGCCCATAATGAAAAACTGTTTTTT. Its translation: CASVTGAHNEKLFF.

This sequence joins TRBV19 and TRBJ1-5, with D possibly being TRBD1 (5 bases). Trimming removed 3 bases from V and 4 bases from J, with 13 bases in between. The CDR3 totals 15 residues. Per germline, CDR1 LNHDA and CDR2 SQIVND (reference sequence). In DNA form, the CDR3 reads TGTGCCAGTAGTATCGCCCCGGACACGAATCAGCCCCAGCATTTT. Protein: CASSIAPDTNQPQHF.

The chain links TRBV7-3 to TRBJ2-6; D gene ambiguous. Germline V gene data show CDR1 as SGHTA and CDR2 as FQGTGA. This CDR3 has 15 amino acids. The germline V and J ends were trimmed by 1 base and 2 bases, with 6 bases remaining between them. This CDR3 is CASSLNAAGANVLTF. The CDR3 nucleotides read TGTGCCAGCAGCTTAAATGCGGCTGGGGCCAACGTCCTGACTTTC.

The chain combines TRBV7-9 with TRBJ1-1, with D perhaps matching TRBD1 (5 bases). V was cut by 5 bases and J by 3 bases, with 19 bases left in between. Germline V gene lookup returns CDR1 SEHNR and CDR2 FQNEAQ (reference sequence). The CDR3 loop spans 16 amino acids. In nucleotides, the CDR3 is TGTGCCAGCAGCCGAGGGGACGTCAAAAGGGACACTGAAGCTTTCTTT. Translation gives CASSRGDVKRDTEAFF.

The genes are TRBV10-1 and TRBJ1-2, with D hard to call. Deletions cut 3 bases from V and 5 bases from J, with 13 bases between. The CDR3 is 14 amino acids. CDR1 and CDR2 (germline): WNHNN, SYGVQD (reference sequence). The CDR3 region is CASSDNSICYGYTF. DNA for the CDR3: TGCGCCAGCAGTGATAACAGTATATGTTATGGCTACACCTTC.

J is TRBJ2-2 and V is TRBV6-6; D call uncertain. In germline, CDR1 is MNHNY, CDR2 SVGAGI (reference sequence). The CDR3 runs to 13 residues. Deletions cut 6 bases from V and 4 bases from J, with 9 bases between. The CDR3 is CASRQTFTGELFF. CDR3 nucleotide sequence: TGTGCCAGCAGACAGACGTTCACCGGGGAGCTGTTTTTT.

V is TRBV5-4 and J is TRBJ2-5; D uncertain. This CDR3 region has 13 residues. V dropped 0 bases and J dropped 2 bases, with 5 bases sitting between them. Germline CDR1 reads SGHNT; CDR2 reads YYREEE (reference sequence). This CDR3 is CASSLAPQETQYF. The CDR3 region has the DNA TGTGCCAGCAGCTTGGCCCCACAAGAGACCCAGTACTTC.

This sequence joins TRBV14 and TRBJ2-1; TRBD2 matches at 8 bases. Unmatched junction bases numbered 11, after V lost 4 bases and J lost 0 bases. The CDR3 contains 18 residues. Germline-derived CDR1 and CDR2 are SGHDN and FVKESK. CDR3 sequence reads: CASSLDRGGPSSYNEQFF. In nucleotides, the CDR3 is TGTGCCAGCAGCCTCGATCGGGGGGGGCCTTCCTCCTACAATGAGCAGTTCTTC.

This clone was counted once. V gene TRBV15 combines with J gene TRBJ2-1; 11 positions agree with TRBD2. In germline, CDR1 is LNHNV, CDR2 YYDKDF (reference sequence). The CDR3 has 15 residues. After removal of 4 bases from V and 7 bases from J, the junction contained 6 bases not matched to a gene. The CDR3 loop is CATSITSGSINEQFF. CDR3 coding DNA: TGTGCCACCAGCATCACTAGCGGGAGTATAAATGAGCAGTTCTTC.

This rearrangement joins TRBV6-5 to TRBJ1-1, with a weak D call TRBD1 (6 bases). CDR3 length equals 13 residues. Deletions cut 7 bases from V and 1 base from J, with 10 bases between. Germline V gene data show CDR1 as MNHEY and CDR2 as SVGAGI. The CDR3 reads CASTPGQNTEAFF. CDR3 DNA: TGTGCCAGCACCCCGGGACAGAACACTGAAGCTTTCTTT.

This chain uses TRBV11-2 with TRBJ2-3; 13 bases fit TRBD2. Germline CDR1 reads SGHAT; CDR2 reads FQNNGV. V shed 5 bases and J 4 bases; nucleotides not matched to a gene: 3. This CDR3 has 15 residues. The CDR3 DNA follows: TGTGCCAGCAGCATTGGACTAGCGGGAGCAGATACGCAGTATTTT. Translated: CASSIGLAGADTQYF. Drawing the rest from reference TRBV11-2 and TRBJ2-3, the complete variable domain is EAGVAQSPRYKIIEKRQSVAFWCNPISGHATLYWYQQILGQGPKLLIQFQNNGVVDDSQLPKDRFSAERLKGVDSTLKIQPAKLEDSAVYLCASSIGLAGADTQYFGPGTRLTVL.

This chain connects TRBV7-2 to TRBJ1-4, with 8 bases lining up with TRBD1. The CDR3 length is 14 residues. Germline values: CDR1 SGHTA, CDR2 FQGNSA. J gave up 3 bases and V 4 bases, and 1 base lay outside the gene matches. The CDR3 region has the DNA TGTGCCAGCAGCTGGACAGGGTCTAATGAAAAACTGTTTTTT. This codes for CASSWTGSNEKLFF.

This clone was counted once. The chain couples TRBV5-1 to TRBJ1-2; 9 nucleotides match TRBD1. The CDR3 is 13 amino acids. V was pared by 4 bases and J by 8 bases, with 6 bases of the junction left unmatched. CDR1 and CDR2 from the germline V gene are SGHRS and YFSETQ. DNA of the CDR3: TGCGCCAGCAGCCCGGGACAGGGTGGCGGCTACACCTTC. Translated, it gives CASSPGQGGGYTF.

This clone was seen only once. This rearrangement joins TRBV11-2 to TRBJ2-7; 9 bases line up with TRBD1. V shed 0 bases, J shed 3 bases, and the junction held 3 bases outside the gene matches. This CDR3 is built from 15 residues. Germline V gene sequence: CDR1 SGHAT, CDR2 FQNNGV. As DNA, the CDR3 is TGTGCCAGCAGCTTAGAGGGACAGGGCCTCTACGAGCAGTACTTC. It is translated as CASSLEGQGLYEQYF.

V and J are TRBV7-8 and TRBJ1-6; no definite D call. Germline V CDR1 and CDR2: SGHVS, FQNEAQ. V shed 5 bases and J shed 1 base, with 6 bases lying between them. CDR3 size: 14 residues. CDR3 amino acids: CASSVGSYNSPLHF. The CDR3 bases are TGTGCCAGCAGCGTGGGTTCCTATAATTCACCCCTCCACTTT.

The genes are TRBV11-1 and TRBJ2-3; no definite D call. Germline V gene data show CDR1 as SGHAT and CDR2 as FQDESV (reference sequence). The CDR3 has 12 residues. V was shortened by 3 bases and J by 5 bases, with 6 bases between the two germline ends. CDR3 DNA sequence: TGTGCCAGCAGCTTTGAGAGAGATACGCAGTATTTT. Residues: CASSFERDTQYF.

The chain recombines TRBV14 with TRBJ1-6; TRBD1 might be the D (6 bases). The germline V gene has CDR1 SGHDN and CDR2 FVKESK. The V end was cut by 1 base, the J end by 6 bases, with 10 bases between. The CDR3 contains 15 residues. The CDR3 region has the DNA TGTGCCAGCAGCCAAGTTCGGGGGCCTAATTCACCCCTCCACTTT. This sequence encodes CASSQVRGPNSPLHF.

The chain carries TRBV15 and TRBJ2-2; no definite D call. The CDR3 runs 17 residues. Germline loops: CDR1 LNHNV, CDR2 YYDKDF (reference sequence). Trimming left V 0 bases short and J 6 bases short, with 17 bases between. The CDR3 DNA reads TGTGCCACCAGCAGAGAGAGCGCAGGCTTCCCCCCCGGGGAGCTGTTTTTT. This gives the protein CATSRESAGFPPGELFF. Looking up the rest from reference TRBV15 and TRBJ2-2 gives the full variable domain: DAMVIQNPRYQVTQFGKPVTLSCSQTLNHNVMYWYQQKSSQAPKLLFHYYDKDFNNEADTPDNFQSRRPNTSFCFLDIRSPGLGDTAMYLCATSRESAGFPPGELFFGEGSRLTVL.

The chain combines TRBV6-5 with TRBJ2-1, with 10 bases lining up with TRBD2. J lost 3 bases, V lost 3 bases, and 5 bases had no gene match. Germline V gene data show CDR1 as MNHEY and CDR2 as SVGAGI. This CDR3 comprises 16 residues. CDR3 DNA: TGTGCCAGCAGTTATCAGAGCGGGGGGGTCTACAATGAGCAGTTCTTC. Residues: CASSYQSGGVYNEQFF.

The genes are TRBV11-3 and TRBJ2-7; perhaps TRBD2 as D (6 bases). Trimming left V 0 bases short and J 11 bases short, with 14 bases between. The V gene's germline CDR1 is SGHNT and CDR2 YENEEA. This CDR3 contains 13 residues. The CDR3 DNA reads TGTGCCAGCAGCTTAGATTGGAGGGTAAGGGAGTACTTC. It yields the protein CASSLDWRVREYF.